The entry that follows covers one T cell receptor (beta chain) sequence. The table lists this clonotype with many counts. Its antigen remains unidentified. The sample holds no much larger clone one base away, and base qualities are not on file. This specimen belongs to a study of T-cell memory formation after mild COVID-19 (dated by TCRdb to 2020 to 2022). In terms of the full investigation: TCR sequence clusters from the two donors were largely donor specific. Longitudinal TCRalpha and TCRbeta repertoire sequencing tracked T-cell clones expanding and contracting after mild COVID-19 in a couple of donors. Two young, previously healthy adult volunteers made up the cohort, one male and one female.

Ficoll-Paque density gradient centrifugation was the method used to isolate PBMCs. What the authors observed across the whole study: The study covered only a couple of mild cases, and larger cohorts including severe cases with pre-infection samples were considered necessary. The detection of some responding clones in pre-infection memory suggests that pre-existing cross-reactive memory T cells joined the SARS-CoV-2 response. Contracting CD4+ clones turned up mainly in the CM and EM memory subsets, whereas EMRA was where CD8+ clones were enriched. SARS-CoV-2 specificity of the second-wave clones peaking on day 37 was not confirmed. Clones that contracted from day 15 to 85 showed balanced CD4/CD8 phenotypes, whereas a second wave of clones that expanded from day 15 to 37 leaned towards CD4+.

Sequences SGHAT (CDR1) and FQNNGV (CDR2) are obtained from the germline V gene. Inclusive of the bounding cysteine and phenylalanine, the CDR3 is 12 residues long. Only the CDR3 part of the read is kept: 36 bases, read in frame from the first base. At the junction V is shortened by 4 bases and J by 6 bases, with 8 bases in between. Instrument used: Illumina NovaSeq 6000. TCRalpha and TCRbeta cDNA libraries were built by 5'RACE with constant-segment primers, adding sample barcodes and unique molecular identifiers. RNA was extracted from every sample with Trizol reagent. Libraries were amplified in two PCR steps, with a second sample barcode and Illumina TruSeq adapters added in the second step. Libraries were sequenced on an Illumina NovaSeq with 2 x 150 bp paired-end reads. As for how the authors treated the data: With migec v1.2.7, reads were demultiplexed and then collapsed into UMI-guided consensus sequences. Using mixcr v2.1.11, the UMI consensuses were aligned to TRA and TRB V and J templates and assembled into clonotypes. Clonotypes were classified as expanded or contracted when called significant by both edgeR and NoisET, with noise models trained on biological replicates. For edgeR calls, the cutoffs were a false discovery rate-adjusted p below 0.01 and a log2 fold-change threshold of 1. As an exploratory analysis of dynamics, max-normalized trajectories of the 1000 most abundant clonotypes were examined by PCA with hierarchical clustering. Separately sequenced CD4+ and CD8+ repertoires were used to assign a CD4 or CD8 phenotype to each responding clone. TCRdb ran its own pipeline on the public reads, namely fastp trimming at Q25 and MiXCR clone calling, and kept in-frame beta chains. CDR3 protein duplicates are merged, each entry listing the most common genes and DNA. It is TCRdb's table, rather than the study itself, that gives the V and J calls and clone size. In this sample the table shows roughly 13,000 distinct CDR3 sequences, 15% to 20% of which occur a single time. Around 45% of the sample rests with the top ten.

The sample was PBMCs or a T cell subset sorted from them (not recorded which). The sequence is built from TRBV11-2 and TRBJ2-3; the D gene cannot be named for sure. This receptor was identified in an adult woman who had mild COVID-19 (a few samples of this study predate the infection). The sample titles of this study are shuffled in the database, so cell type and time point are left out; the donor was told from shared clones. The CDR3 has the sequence CASSSMADTQYF. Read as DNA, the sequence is TGTGCCAGCAGCTCGATGGCGGATACGCAGTATTTT.